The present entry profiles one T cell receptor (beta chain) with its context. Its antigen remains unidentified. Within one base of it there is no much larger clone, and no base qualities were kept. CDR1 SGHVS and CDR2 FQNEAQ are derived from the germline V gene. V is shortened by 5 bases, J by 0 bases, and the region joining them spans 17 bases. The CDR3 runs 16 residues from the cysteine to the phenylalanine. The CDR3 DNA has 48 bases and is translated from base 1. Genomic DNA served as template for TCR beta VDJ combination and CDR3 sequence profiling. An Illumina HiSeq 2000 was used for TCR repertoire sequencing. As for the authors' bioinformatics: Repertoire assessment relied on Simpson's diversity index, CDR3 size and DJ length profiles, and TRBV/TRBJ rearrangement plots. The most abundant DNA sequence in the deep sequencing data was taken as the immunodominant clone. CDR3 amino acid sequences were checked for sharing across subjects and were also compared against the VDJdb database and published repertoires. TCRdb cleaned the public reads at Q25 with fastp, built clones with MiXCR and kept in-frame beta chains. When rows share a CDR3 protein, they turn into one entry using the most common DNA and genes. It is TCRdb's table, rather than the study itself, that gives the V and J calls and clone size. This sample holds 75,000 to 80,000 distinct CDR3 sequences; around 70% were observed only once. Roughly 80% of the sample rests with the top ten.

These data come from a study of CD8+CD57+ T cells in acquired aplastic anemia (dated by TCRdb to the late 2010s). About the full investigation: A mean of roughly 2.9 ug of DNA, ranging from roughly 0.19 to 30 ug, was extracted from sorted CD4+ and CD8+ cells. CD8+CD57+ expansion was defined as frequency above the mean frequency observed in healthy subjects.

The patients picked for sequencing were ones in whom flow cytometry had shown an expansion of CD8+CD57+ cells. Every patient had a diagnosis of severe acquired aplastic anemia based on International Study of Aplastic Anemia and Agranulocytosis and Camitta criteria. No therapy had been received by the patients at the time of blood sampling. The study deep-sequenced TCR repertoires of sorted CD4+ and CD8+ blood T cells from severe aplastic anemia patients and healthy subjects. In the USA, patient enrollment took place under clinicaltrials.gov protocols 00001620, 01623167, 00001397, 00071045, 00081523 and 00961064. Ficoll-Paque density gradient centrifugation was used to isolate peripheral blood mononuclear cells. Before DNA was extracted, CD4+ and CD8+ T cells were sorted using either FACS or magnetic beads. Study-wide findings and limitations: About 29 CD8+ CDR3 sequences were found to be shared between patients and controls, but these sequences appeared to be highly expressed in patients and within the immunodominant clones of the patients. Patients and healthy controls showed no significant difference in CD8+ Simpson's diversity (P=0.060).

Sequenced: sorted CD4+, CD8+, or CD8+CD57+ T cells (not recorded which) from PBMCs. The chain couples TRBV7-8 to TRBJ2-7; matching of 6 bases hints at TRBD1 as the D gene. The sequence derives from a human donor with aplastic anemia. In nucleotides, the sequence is TGTGCCAGCAGCCTAAGTAGAGGGACACCCTCCTACGAGCAGTACTTC. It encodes CASSLSRGTPSYEQYF.